Below are 13 T cell receptor beta chains sequenced from a single sample in a study of T cell repertoires in cytomegalovirus infection. TCRdb recomputed calls from the reads with MiXCR, one row per CDR3 protein. The sample comprises some 440,000 distinct CDR3 sequences, around 32% of which are singletons, and about an eighth rests with the top ten. Sequenced material: PBMCs. These receptors all come from a human donor in good health (CMV status not recorded). Some clones in this sample may be carry-over from other donors' samples.

A remark on this clonotype: Because it lacks the conserved phenylalanine or tryptophan at the end, this CDR3 is likely a read error. It is unclear where the CDR3 begins or ends on the DNA, so no DNA is shown, and the CDR3 is as TCRdb lists it. The chain is built from TRBV6-5 and TRBJ2-7. Germline V gene lookup returns CDR1 MNHEY and CDR2 SVGAGI. Inclusive of both ends, the CDR3 amounts to 15 amino acids. The CDR3 reads CASSYSRSEPYEQYL.

This clonotype has more than one count but fewer than ten. The gene calls are TRBV5-4 and TRBJ2-3; D may be TRBD2 (6 bases). The CDR3 is 14 residues long. CDR1 SGHNT and CDR2 YYREEE come from the germline V gene (reference sequence). The V end was cut by 10 bases, the J end by 4 bases, with 19 bases between. CDR3: CAGGWGGLPDTQYF. The CDR3 DNA sequence: TGTGCCGGGGGGTGGGGCGGATTGCCAGATACGCAGTATTTT. The full variable domain, in which reference TRBV5-4 and TRBJ2-3 provide the parts outside the CDR3, is ETGVTQSPTHLIKTRGQQVTLRCSSQSGHNTVSWYQQALGQGPQFIFQYYREEENGRGNFPPRFSGLQFPNYSSELNVNALELDDSALYLCAGGWGGLPDTQYFGPGTRLTVL.

This clonotype is a singleton in its sample. J is TRBJ2-2 and V is TRBV6-2 or TRBV6-3, with D tentatively TRBD2 (5 bases). The CDR3 extends over 16 amino acids. The germline V and J ends were trimmed by 2 bases and 6 bases, with 16 bases remaining between them. The germline V gene encodes CDR1 MNHEY and CDR2 SVGEGT. The CDR3 bases are TGTGCCAGCAGTTACGGCCTAGCCGGGCCGGCCGGGGAGCTGTTTTTT. It encodes CASSYGLAGPAGELFF.

The chain carries TRBV12-3 or TRBV12-4 and TRBJ1-2; 8 bases match TRBD1. J gave up 5 bases and V 5 bases, and 7 bases lay outside the gene matches. This CDR3 region has 14 residues. CDR3 bases: TGTGCCAGCAGTGAACAGGGGGTTGCATATGGCTACACCTTC. Its protein is CASSEQGVAYGYTF.

This chain uses TRBV5-1 with TRBJ1-2; D might be TRBD1 (5 bases). The germline CDR1 and CDR2 sequences are SGHRS and YFSETQ. CDR3 size: 12 residues. The V end was cut by 2 bases, the J end by 6 bases, with 8 bases between. The CDR3 here is CASSFEGNGYTF. The CDR3 nucleotides are TGCGCCAGCAGCTTTGAGGGGAATGGCTACACCTTC.

The chain combines TRBV7-3 with TRBJ2-3; 10 nucleotides align to TRBD2. Germline trimming cut 0 bases from V and 2 bases from J; bases unmatched to any gene: 5. CDR3 length: 17 amino acids. The germline V gene encodes CDR1 SGHTA and CDR2 FQGTGA. The CDR3 here is CASSLTASGSYTDTQYF. The CDR3 DNA sequence: TGTGCCAGCAGCTTAACAGCTAGCGGGAGCTACACAGATACGCAGTATTTT.

This clonotype was detected a few times. A junction end diverges from the germline sequence, so it may reflect a read error. The chain has TRBV20-1 and TRBJ1-4; the D is unclear. The CDR3 runs to 12 residues. Per the germline V gene, CDR1 is DFQATT and CDR2 is SNEGSKA (reference sequence). Here the CDR3 reads CSARVKGVELFF. CDR3 DNA sequence: TGCAGTGCGAGAGTAAAGGGCGTTGAACTGTTTTTT.

About this clonotype: A much larger clone sits a single nucleotide away, making a read error possible. The J gene is TRBJ2-7, the V gene TRBV7-9; a possible D gene is TRBD1 (6 bases). Between the trimmed V and J ends, which lost 6 bases and 6 bases, there was a span of 21 bases. Germline CDR1 SEHNR, CDR2 FQNEAQ (reference sequence). There are 15 residues in the CDR3. CDR3 loop: CASRSATGWRSEQYF. The CDR3 nucleotides read TGTGCCAGCAGATCCGCCACAGGGTGGAGGTCCGAGCAGTACTTC.

This chain links TRBV7-2 with TRBJ2-5; tentative D call: TRBD2 (7 bases). Per the germline V gene, CDR1 is SGHTA and CDR2 is FQGNSA. There are 18 residues in the CDR3. Trimming removed 2 bases from V and 1 base from J, with 20 bases in between. The CDR3 reads CASSLRNPGGPFQETQYF. The CDR3 DNA follows: TGTGCCAGCAGCTTACGCAATCCGGGGGGCCCTTTCCAAGAGACCCAGTACTTC.

This clonotype has only a few counts. The DNA of the CDR3 is TGCAGTGCTAGCCGTACAGGGGAGTATTATGGCTACACCTTC. Translation gives CSASRTGEYYGYTF. The J gene is TRBJ1-2, the V gene TRBV20-1; TRBD1 matches 7 bases. CDR3 length: 14 residues. J was trimmed by 5 bases and V by 3 bases; bases with no gene match: 9. In germline, CDR1 is DFQATT, CDR2 SNEGSKA (reference sequence).

In the case of this clonotype: The junction departs from germline at one end; a sequencing error may be responsible. The chain links TRBV19 to TRBJ1-1; D uncertain. The CDR3 totals 13 residues. Germline-derived CDR1 and CDR2 are LNHDA and SQIVND (reference sequence). CDR3 in amino acids: CAISSWIRPEAFF. The CDR3, as DNA: TGTGCCATTAGTTCCTGGATCAGACCTGAAGCTTTCTTT. The variable domain in full, with the rest retrieved from reference TRBV19 and TRBJ1-1, is DGGITQSPKYLFRKEGQNVTLSCEQNLNHDAMYWYRQDPGQGLRLIYYSQIVNDFQKGDIAEGYSVSREKKESFPLTVTSAQKNPTAFYLCAISSWIRPEAFFGQGTRLTVV.

This clonotype has more than one count but fewer than ten. The J gene is TRBJ2-7, the V gene TRBV6-2 or TRBV6-3; D tentatively fits TRBD1 or TRBD2 (5 bases each). CDR1 is MNHEY and CDR2 is SVGEGT in the germline V gene. V lost 4 bases to trimming and J lost 2 bases, with 12 bases between them. The CDR3 runs 14 residues. Here the CDR3 DNA reads TGTGCCAGCAGTTTGGGACGGGATCCCTACGAGCAGTACTTC. Protein product: CASSLGRDPYEQYF.

The chain has TRBV7-6 and TRBJ2-7, with TRBD2 matching 8 bases. The CDR3 has 14 amino acids. The V gene end was trimmed by 5 bases and the J gene end by 2 bases; junction bases not matched to a gene: 5. Germline V gene data show CDR1 as SGHVS and CDR2 as FNYEAQ. CDR3 region: CASSLPGGAYEQYF. CDR3 DNA sequence: TGTGCCAGCAGCCTCCCGGGGGGGGCCTACGAGCAGTACTTC.